This TCR beta chain is drawn from a study of post-analysis software for immune sequencing data. Study observations and caveats: Samples prepared in the same batch strongly co-clustered by F measure. A significant reduction in normalized Chao1 diversity was observed in multiple sclerosis patients versus controls. Comparison of patients with controls showed about 5 TRBV segments more frequent in patients, TRBV5-6, TRBV5-1 and TRBV20-1 among them.

The CDR3 has 15 amino acids. Germline assignment: CDR1 ENHRY and CDR2 SYGVKD. V was pared by 2 bases and J by 4 bases, with 14 bases between. Unique molecular identifiers featured in each of the TCR beta cDNA libraries. TCRdb analysed the PCR reads with MiXCR anew, one entry per CDR3 protein. Of 750,000 to 950,000 distinct CDR3 sequences in the sample, about 45% were seen once. Notes on this clonotype: The antigen is unknown.

The chain couples TRBV10-3 to TRBJ1-2; D is undetermined. Sequenced sample: blood. The clonotype originates from a girl between 5 and 17 years old with multiple sclerosis. The CDR3 coding sequence is TGTGCCATCAGTGAGGGGAACAGCCAGATCTATGGCTACACCTTC. This sequence encodes CAISEGNSQIYGYTF.